This T cell receptor (beta chain) was found in a study of blood T cell repertoires in COVID-19. Study details: Collection of acute and convalescent COVID-19 samples took place in the United States, Italy and Spain.

This CDR3 contains 13 residues. Trimming took 3 bases from V and 5 from J, leaving 10 bases between them. As handled by the study authors: Estimation of nucleated cell counts relied on the amplification of reference gene primers. Assay used: immunoSEQ multiplex PCR; TCRdb lists only in-frame clones, some missing. The V and J calls and clone size are taken from that table; D and trimming were inferred from the DNA. The profile shows approximately 80,000 clones, 76% of them singletons. Sequenced material: peripheral blood. The chain uses TRBV12-3 or TRBV12-4 and TRBJ2-5, with a possible D match to TRBD1 (5 bases). The TCR was taken from a man aged 65-85 years with active or convalescent COVID-19. CDR3 DNA sequence: TGTGCCAGCAGTTTTTGGGGCGGCGAGACCCAGTACTTC. The encoded protein is CASSFWGGETQYF.